This TCR beta chain emerged from a study of identifying expanded T cells in peripheral blood. This table comes from immunoSEQ multiplex PCR, and its TCRdb copy is limited to in-frame clones, with some not included. The table shows about 97,000 clones, with more than 70% occurring only once. Healthy donors had no documented immune events, such as infections, while sampled. CDR3 length equals 14 residues. Germline-derived CDR1 and CDR2 are SNHLY and FYNNEI. With V trimmed by 3 bases and J by 3 bases, 5 bases remained unmatched. Study-wide findings and caveats: Across healthy donors, higher total template counts meant significantly greater roughly two-week count variance. Over about two and four weeks, about 16.4 and 19 clones changed, versus more than 1 between replicates.

Points on this clone: As yet, its antigen is unknown.

This TCR came from a person between 18 and 75 years old in good health. This sequence joins TRBV2 and TRBJ2-7, with 7 nucleotides matching TRBD1. Sequencing input: blood. CDR3 region: CASSEGQILYEQYF. The CDR3 DNA reads as TGTGCCAGCAGTGAGGGACAGATCCTCTACGAGCAGTACTTC.